Given below is one T cell receptor beta chain in context. From germline, CDR1 is MNHEY and CDR2 SVGAGI. Trimming left V 8 bases short and J 5 bases short, with 12 bases between. The CDR3 loop spans 12 amino acids. This specimen comes from a study of OX40 agonist ivuxolimab in advanced cancers. About the research overall: All patients had ivuxolimab intravenously every 2 weeks at 0.01 to 10 mg/kg.

This table comes from immunoSEQ multiplex PCR, and its TCRdb copy is limited to in-frame clones, with some not included. The data show under 140,000 clones, roughly nine tenths seen once. This sample comprised CD4+ or CD8+ T cells sorted from blood, obtained in a trial of the OX40 agonist ivuxolimab. The TCR was taken from an adult with an advanced solid tumor such as melanoma, head and neck, liver or kidney cancer. The rearrangement joins TRBV6-5 to TRBJ2-5; D is perhaps TRBD2 (5 bases). CDR3 region: CASASWEETQYF. The CDR3 coding sequence is TGTGCCAGCGCTTCCTGGGAGGAGACCCAGTACTTC.